This T cell receptor (beta chain) was recorded in a study of T cell responses to AZD1222 COVID-19 vaccine. Turning to the study itself: Second doses that came at about 4 or about 12 weeks were put together.

Trimming at V came to 0 bases and at J to 3 bases, leaving 3 bases not matched to a gene. This CDR3 has 15 amino acids. Germline lookup yields CDR1 SGDLS and CDR2 YYNGEE. Comment on this clone: Its antigen is as yet unknown.

General study points: Reportedly, close to half of spike-specific TCRs are directed against unmutated variant regions. Without day 14 samples, only post-peak T cell repertoires were studied. Seropositive AZD1222 recipients at baseline numbered only five or six.

The assay was immunoSEQ multiplex PCR, and TCRdb's table has in-frame clones only and misses some. There are about 100,000 clones in the sample; 80% to 95% occur only once, and about 1.8% lies in the top ten. The receptor was isolated from an adult in good health. The chain recombines TRBV9 with TRBJ2-7, with 10 bases that match TRBD2. This specimen consisted of peripheral blood, obtained on day 0 of AZD1222 vaccination. CDR3 region: CASSVGTSGNYEQYF. The DNA of the CDR3 is TGTGCCAGCAGCGTAGGGACTAGCGGCAACTACGAGCAGTACTTC.